A selection of T cell receptor beta chains follows, all from one sample in a study of beta chain features in type 1 diabetes. Repertoires were generated with immunoSEQ multiplex PCR, while TCRdb's copy carries only in-frame clones and drops some. This sample has around 600,000 clones, with approximately 13% found just once. Sample: naive CD4+ T cells from blood. Source of these receptors: a man aged 25-45 years with type 1 diabetes. Each CDR3 is given with its conserved first and last residue. D genes are given only for firm matches. Clone size is not always given. Where it is, it says once, few, many or a class for expanded clones.

>.|.|TRBV9|TRBJ1-6
CASSVGGGSPLHF
TGTGCCAGCAGCGTAGGAGGAGGGTCACCCCTCCACTTT
>.|.|TRBV30|TRBJ2-5
CAWSWGGEETQYF
TGTGCCTGGTCCTGGGGGGGCGAGGAGACCCAGTACTTC
>few|TRBD1|TRBV7-9|TRBJ1-2
CASRRTGANYGYTF
TGTGCCAGCAGGCGGACAGGAGCTAACTATGGCTACACCTTC
>few|.|TRBV4-3|TRBJ2-2
CASSHPVGTSNTGELFF
TGCGCCAGCAGCCATCCCGTCGGGACCTCGAACACCGGGGAGCTGTTTTTT
>few|TRBD2|TRBV9|TRBJ2-5
CASSVEDSGGSETQYF
TGTGCCAGCAGCGTAGAGGATAGCGGGGGTTCTGAGACCCAGTACTTC
>few|.|TRBV30|TRBJ1-2
CAWSVGGDGYTF
TGTGCCTGGAGTGTAGGAGGGGATGGCTACACCTTC
>.|.|TRBV2|TRBJ2-7
CASSGAGTYEQYF
TGTGCCAGCAGTGGAGCCGGAACCTACGAGCAGTACTTC
>.|.|TRBV2|TRBJ2-2
CASSLGRTNTGELFF
TGTGCCAGCAGCTTAGGACGGACAAACACCGGGGAGCTGTTTTTT
>.|.|TRBV28|TRBJ1-2
CASRSPQPNYGYTF
TGTGCCAGCAGATCACCACAGCCTAACTATGGCTACACCTTC
>few|.|TRBV15|TRBJ1-2
CATSRDQTVHYGYTF
TGTGCCACCAGCAGAGATCAGACCGTTCACTATGGCTACACCTTC
>.|.|TRBV6-5|TRBJ2-7
CASSYSSTYEQYF
TGTGCCAGCAGCTACAGCTCAACCTACGAGCAGTACTTC
>.|.|TRBV7-2|TRBJ1-5
CASSLVGESQPQHF
TGTGCCAGCAGCTTAGTGGGCGAAAGTCAGCCCCAGCATTTT
>few|TRBD1|TRBV7-3|TRBJ2-5
CASSPDGTGTQYF
TGTGCCAGCAGCCCAGACGGGACAGGGACCCAGTACTTC
>.|.|TRBV7-2|TRBJ1-2
CASSPGAVNYGYTF
TGTGCCAGCAGCCCTGGTGCAGTTAACTATGGCTACACCTTC